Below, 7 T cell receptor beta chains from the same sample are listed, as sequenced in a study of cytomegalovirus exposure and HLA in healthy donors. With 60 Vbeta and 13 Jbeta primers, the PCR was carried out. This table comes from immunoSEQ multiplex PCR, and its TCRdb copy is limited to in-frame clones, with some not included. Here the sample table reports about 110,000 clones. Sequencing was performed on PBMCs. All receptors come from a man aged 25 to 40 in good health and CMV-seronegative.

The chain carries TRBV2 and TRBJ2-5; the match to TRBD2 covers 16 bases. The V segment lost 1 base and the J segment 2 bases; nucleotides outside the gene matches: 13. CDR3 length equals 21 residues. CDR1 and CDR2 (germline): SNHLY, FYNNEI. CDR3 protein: CASSEGSLKGLAGGKQETQYF. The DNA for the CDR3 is TGTGCCAGCAGTGAAGGGAGTCTGAAGGGACTAGCGGGGGGGAAACAAGAGACCCAGTACTTC.

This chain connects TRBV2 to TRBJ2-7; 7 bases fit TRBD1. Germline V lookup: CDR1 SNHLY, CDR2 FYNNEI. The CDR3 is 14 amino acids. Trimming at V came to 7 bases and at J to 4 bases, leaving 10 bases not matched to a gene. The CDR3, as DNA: TGTGCCAGCATCCGGGACAGATTTGGATACGAGCAGTACTTC. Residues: CASIRDRFGYEQYF.

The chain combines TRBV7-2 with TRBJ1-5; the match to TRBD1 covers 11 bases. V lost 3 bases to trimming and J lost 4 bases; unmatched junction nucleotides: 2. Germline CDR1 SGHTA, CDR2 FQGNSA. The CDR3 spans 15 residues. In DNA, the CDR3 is TGTGCCAGCAGCTTGGACAGGGGGCAGAATCAGCCCCAGCATTTT. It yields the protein CASSLDRGQNQPQHF.

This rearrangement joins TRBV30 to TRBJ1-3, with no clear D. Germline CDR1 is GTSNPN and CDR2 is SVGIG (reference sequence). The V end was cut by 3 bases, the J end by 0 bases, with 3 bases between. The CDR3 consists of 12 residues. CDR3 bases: TGTGCCTGGAGCCGCTCTGGAAACACCATATATTTT. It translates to CAWSRSGNTIYF.

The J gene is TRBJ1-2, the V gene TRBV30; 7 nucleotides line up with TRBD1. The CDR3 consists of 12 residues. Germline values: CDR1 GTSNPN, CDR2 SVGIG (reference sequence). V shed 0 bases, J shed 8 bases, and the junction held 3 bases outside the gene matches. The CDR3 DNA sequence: TGTGCCTGGAGTGTACCAGGGGGGGGCTACACCTTC. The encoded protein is CAWSVPGGGYTF.

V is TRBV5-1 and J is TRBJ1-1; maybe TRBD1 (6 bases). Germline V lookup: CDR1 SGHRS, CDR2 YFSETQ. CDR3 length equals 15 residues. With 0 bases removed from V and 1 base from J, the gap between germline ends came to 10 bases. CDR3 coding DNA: TGCGCCAGCAGCTTGGCCGGGACATCGAACACTGAAGCTTTCTTT. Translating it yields CASSLAGTSNTEAFF.

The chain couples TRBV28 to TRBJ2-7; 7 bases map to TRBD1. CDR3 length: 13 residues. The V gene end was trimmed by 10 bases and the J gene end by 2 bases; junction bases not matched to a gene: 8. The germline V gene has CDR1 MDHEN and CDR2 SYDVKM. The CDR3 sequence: CATSGTAPYEQYF. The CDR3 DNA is TGTGCCACCTCAGGGACAGCTCCCTACGAGCAGTACTTC.